This TCR beta chain was captured by sequencing in a study of identical twins (dated by TCRdb to about 2016). For the study in its entirety: The study deep-sequenced TCR alpha and beta repertoires from monozygotic twins, unrelated adults of various ages and cord blood to test whether fetal clonotypes persist. To rule out contamination, the twin experiments were replicated at different times with different library preparation protocols.

The germline V gene provides CDR1 SQVTM and CDR2 ANQGSEA. There are 12 amino acids in the CDR3, from cysteine to phenylalanine inclusive. Of all the DNA, just the CDR3 is kept, 36 bases in frame from base 1. Paper-wide results and their limitations: Fewer insertions were carried by abundant cord blood beta clonotypes, a similar but weaker trend appeared in young adult naive repertoires, and no such trend appeared in memory repertoires. Recombination models systematically underestimated out-of-frame TCR alpha sharing in monozygotic twins but agreed with sharing between unrelated individuals. Because the same donors could not be followed over many years, the conclusions relied on cross-sectional statistical analysis. A weaker excess of twin sharing was found in beta out-of-frame sequences because the signal-to-noise ratio was lowered by fewer shared sequences. Compared with coincidental sharing between unrelated individuals, out-of-frame TCR alpha sequences shared between twins showed an excess of sequences with low generation probability. Zero-insertion analyses could be partly confounded by invariant T cells such as MAIT and iNKT, though diverse VJ usage argued against such confounding for most clonotypes.

Points on this clonotype: What antigen it recognizes has not been identified. The sample holds no much larger clone one base away, and base qualities are not on file.

Only healthy Caucasian donors were included. The twin cohort consisted of three pairs of female monozygotic twins, all aged roughly 18 to 30 years. Peripheral blood mononuclear cells were the source from which RNA for the TCR libraries was isolated. Library method: 5' RACE. The sequencer was an Illumina HiSeq 2000. A universal primer binding site was introduced by template switching, and a unique molecular identifier was present in the final cDNA, enabling accurate counting of TCR cDNA molecules. Specific primers in the conserved constant-segment region were used to synthesize first-strand cDNA for TCR alpha and beta chains. To control for contamination, each cDNA library was double barcoded with a SMART-Mk sample barcode plus Illumina barcodes. TruSeq adapter sequences along with Illumina sample barcodes were introduced in two successive PCR steps. The TCR alpha and beta cDNA libraries were sequenced on the Illumina HiSeq platform using custom primers. Regarding the original processing steps: Raw reads were processed with MiGEC to extract unique molecular identifiers, and MiXCR was used to determine CDR3 positions. For each individual, recombination models were inferred using an EM algorithm with the repgenHMM and IGoR tools. Shared clonotype analysis was performed with the tcR package in R, normalizing sharing by the product of cloneset sizes. To study raw recombination free of thymic and clonal selection effects, out-of-frame nonproductive sequences were analyzed. Starting from the raw public reads, TCRdb applied fastp trimming at Q25, assembled clones with MiXCR and retained in-frame beta chains. Every CDR3 protein is listed once, alongside the most common genes and DNA of its rows. The V and J calls were determined by TCRdb, not by the authors. The sample table records about 890,000 distinct CDR3 sequences; about 12% of these occur just once. The ten biggest clones cover around 1.6% of the sample.

Another study also made use of these data, one on yellow fever vaccine responses in identical twins. According to the second study: According to the authors, in identical twins the way T cells responded to vaccination appeared partly convergent and partly personalized. In the study, vaccine-responding T cell clones were precisely tracked in identical twins.

The V and J genes are TRBV29-1 and TRBJ2-1; perhaps TRBD1 is the D gene, with 5 bases matching. Sequenced material: PBMCs. The receptor comes from a woman aged 18-35 years in good health. CDR3 sequence: CGAGTSYNEQFF. At the DNA level, the sequence is TGCGGGGCCGGAACCTCCTACAATGAGCAGTTCTTC.